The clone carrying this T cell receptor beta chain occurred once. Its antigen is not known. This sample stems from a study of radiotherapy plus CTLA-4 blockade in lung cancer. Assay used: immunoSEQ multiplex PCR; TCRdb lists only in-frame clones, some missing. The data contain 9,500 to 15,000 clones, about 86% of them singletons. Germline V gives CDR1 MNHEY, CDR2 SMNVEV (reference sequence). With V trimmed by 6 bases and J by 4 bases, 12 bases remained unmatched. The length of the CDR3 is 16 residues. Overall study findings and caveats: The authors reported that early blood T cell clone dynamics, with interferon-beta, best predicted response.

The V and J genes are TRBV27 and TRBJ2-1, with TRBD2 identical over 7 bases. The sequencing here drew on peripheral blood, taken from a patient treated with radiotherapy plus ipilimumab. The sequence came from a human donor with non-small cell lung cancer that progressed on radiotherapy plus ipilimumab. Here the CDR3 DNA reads TGTGCCAGCAGAATAGGGAGGGGTGTAGGGTACAATGAGCAGTTCTTC. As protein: CASRIGRGVGYNEQFF.